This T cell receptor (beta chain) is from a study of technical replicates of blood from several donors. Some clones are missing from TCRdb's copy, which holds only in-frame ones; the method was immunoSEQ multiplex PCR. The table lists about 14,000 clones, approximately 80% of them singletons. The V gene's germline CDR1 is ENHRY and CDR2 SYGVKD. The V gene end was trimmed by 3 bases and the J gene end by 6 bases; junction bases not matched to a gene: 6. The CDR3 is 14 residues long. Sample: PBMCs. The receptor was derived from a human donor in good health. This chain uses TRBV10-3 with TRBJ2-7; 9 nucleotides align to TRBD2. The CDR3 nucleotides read TGTGCCATCAGTGAAAAGCGGGAGGTAGGCGAGCAGTACTTC. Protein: CAISEKREVGEQYF.